The T cell receptor beta chain under discussion was sequenced for a study of T cells in Graves' hyperthyroidism and ophthalmopathy. The TCR beta CDR3 regions underwent amplification using RNA transcripts as the source. The HTBI primer set was used in a first-round RT-PCR of the TCR CDR3. One entry per CDR3 protein, called by TCRdb with MiXCR from the multiplex PCR reads. The sample has 410,000 or so distinct CDR3 sequences, roughly 14% seen once. The table lists this clonotype with many counts. The CDR3 is 14 amino acids. Trimming shortened V by 7 bases and J by 3 bases, and 15 bases separated the two germline ends.

The chain employs TRBV12-3 or TRBV12-4 and TRBJ2-5; the D gene is possibly TRBD1 (5 bases). Sample: blood. This clonotype originated in a man younger than 30 with Graves' ophthalmopathy. The CDR3 is CASTTWGTEETQYF. For the CDR3, the DNA is TGTGCCAGCACCACCTGGGGCACAGAAGAGACCCAGTACTTC.